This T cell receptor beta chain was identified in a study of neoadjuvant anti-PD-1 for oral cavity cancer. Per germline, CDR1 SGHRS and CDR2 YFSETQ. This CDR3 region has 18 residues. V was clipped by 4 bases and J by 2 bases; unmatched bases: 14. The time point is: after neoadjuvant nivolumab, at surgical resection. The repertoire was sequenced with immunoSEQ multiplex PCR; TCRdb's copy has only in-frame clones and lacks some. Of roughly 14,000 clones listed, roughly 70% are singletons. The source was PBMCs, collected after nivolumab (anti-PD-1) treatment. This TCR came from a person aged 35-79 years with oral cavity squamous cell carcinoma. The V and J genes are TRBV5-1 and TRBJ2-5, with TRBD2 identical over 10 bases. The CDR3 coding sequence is TGCGCCAGCAGCACTGGGACTAGCGCGACTCCCCTTCAAGAGACCCAGTACTTC. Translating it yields CASSTGTSATPLQETQYF.